The next 26 T cell receptor beta chains were all read from a single sample in a study of cytomegalovirus exposure and HLA in healthy donors. It was with 60 Vbeta and 13 Jbeta primers that the PCR ran. Data came from immunoSEQ multiplex PCR; TCRdb stores just in-frame clones and leaves some out. The sample includes roughly 120,000 clones. Sequencing input: PBMCs. These receptor sequences come from a man aged 40-55 years in good health and CMV-seronegative.

CDR3 DNA sequence: TGTGCCAGCAGCGTCGGGACTAGCGGATACAATGAGCAGTTCTTC. It encodes CASSVGTSGYNEQFF. The chain combines TRBV9 with TRBJ2-1, with 11 positions matching TRBD2. The V segment lost 2 bases and the J segment 4 bases; nucleotides outside the gene matches: 2. The germline V gene has CDR1 SGDLS and CDR2 YYNGEE. This CDR3 has 15 residues.

V gene TRBV7-2 combines with J gene TRBJ2-1, with a tentative D call TRBD1 (6 bases). The germline V gene has CDR1 SGHTA and CDR2 FQGNSA. There are 13 residues in the CDR3. V was trimmed by 6 bases and J by 9 bases, leaving 15 bases between them. The CDR3 region has the DNA TGTGCCAGCAGTTCCACCGGGACAACTGAGCAGTTCTTC. Its translation: CASSSTGTTEQFF.

The chain couples TRBV5-6 to TRBJ2-2; 13 nucleotides align to TRBD2. CDR1 is SGHDT, CDR2 YYEEEE, per germline. V lost 3 bases, J lost 5 bases, and 7 bases stayed unmatched. The CDR3 contains 17 residues. CDR3 in DNA: TGTGCCAGCAGCTACCGGACTAGCGGGAGAAAGACCGGGGAGCTGTTTTTT. As protein: CASSYRTSGRKTGELFF.

The gene calls are TRBV4-2 and TRBJ1-5, with TRBD1 matching 8 bases. The ends lost 2 bases at V and 7 bases at J; junction bases unmatched: 7. There are 15 residues in the CDR3. The germline V gene encodes CDR1 LGHNA and CDR2 YNFKEQ. The CDR3 here is CASSQTPGGQQPQHF. The CDR3 DNA reads TGTGCCAGCAGCCAAACACCAGGGGGCCAGCAGCCCCAGCATTTT.

The chain has TRBV6-1 and TRBJ2-7; 8 bases line up with TRBD1. Germline assignment: CDR1 MNHNS and CDR2 SASEGT. V was clipped by 5 bases and J by 2 bases; unmatched bases: 5. CDR3 size: 14 residues. The CDR3 DNA follows: TGTGCCAGCAGTACACGACAGGGGACCTACGAGCAGTACTTC. It encodes CASSTRQGTYEQYF.

V usage is TRBV5-1 and J usage is TRBJ2-2; TRBD2 might be the D (5 bases). The V gene's germline CDR1 is SGHRS and CDR2 YFSETQ. The CDR3 sequence is 15 residues long. Trimming took off 1 base at V and 4 bases at J, with 11 bases between the two ends. Here the CDR3 DNA reads TGCGCCAGCAGCTTGCTGCCTAGCTCCACCGGGGAGCTGTTTTTT. Protein sequence: CASSLLPSSTGELFF.

The J gene is TRBJ2-5, the V gene TRBV30, with a possible D match to TRBD1 (6 bases). The J call may be wrong; the DNA end is better matched by TRBJ2-7. The CDR3 runs 13 residues. The germline CDR1 and CDR2 sequences are GTSNPN and SVGIG (reference sequence). CDR3 coding DNA: TGTGCCTGTCTTCGGGACAACTCCTACGAGCAGTACTTC. The encoded protein is CACLRDNSYEQYF.

The chain carries TRBV19 and TRBJ2-1; 8 nucleotides match TRBD2. V was pared by 8 bases and J by 6 bases, with 12 bases of the junction left unmatched. The CDR3 is 15 amino acids. From germline, CDR1 is LNHDA and CDR2 SQIVND (reference sequence). CDR3 sequence: CASRRVLSGTNEQFF. The CDR3 DNA reads as TGTGCCAGTCGGCGTGTCCTTAGCGGGACCAATGAGCAGTTCTTC. Full variable domain (outside the CDR3, taken from reference TRBV19 and TRBJ2-1): DGGITQSPKYLFRKEGQNVTLSCEQNLNHDAMYWYRQDPGQGLRLIYYSQIVNDFQKGDIAEGYSVSREKKESFPLTVTSAQKNPTAFYLCASRRVLSGTNEQFFGPGTRLTVL.

The chain links TRBV23-1 to TRBJ2-7, with 10 bases identical to TRBD1. TRBV23-1 is noted as an ORF with a role that remains uncertain. This CDR3 has 15 amino acids. The V and J ends lost 4 bases and 2 bases, in that order; junction bases with no gene match: 5. CDR3 sequence: CASSPRTGGAYEQYF. CDR3 bases: TGCGCCAGCAGTCCGCGGACAGGGGGGGCCTACGAGCAGTACTTC.

The chain uses TRBV28 and TRBJ2-6; 10 bases map to TRBD1. Germline CDR1 reads MDHEN; CDR2 reads SYDVKM. This CDR3 is 17 amino acids long. Germline trimming cut 4 bases from V and 4 bases from J; bases unmatched to any gene: 7. DNA for the CDR3: TGTGCCAGCAGTTCGCGACAGGGGGCGCTGGGGGCCAACGTCCTGACTTTC. Protein: CASSSRQGALGANVLTF.

This sequence joins TRBV11-3 and TRBJ2-5; TRBD1 aligns across 8 bases. CDR3 length equals 17 residues. Per germline, CDR1 SGHNT and CDR2 YENEEA. Trimming cost V 4 bases and J 2 bases; bases outside gene matches: 12. The CDR3 sequence: CASSYPSPGQVQETQYF. The CDR3 nucleotides read TGTGCCAGCAGCTACCCAAGCCCGGGACAGGTACAAGAGACCCAGTACTTC.

The chain is built from TRBV10-1 and TRBJ2-7, with D maybe TRBD2 (6 bases). The CDR3 spans 15 residues. Trimming stripped 6 bases from V and 3 bases from J, with 18 bases between. Per germline, CDR1 WNHNN and CDR2 SYGVQD (reference sequence). The CDR3 is CASSANQETSYEQYF. CDR3 DNA sequence: TGCGCCAGCAGCGCTAACCAGGAGACTAGCTACGAGCAGTACTTC.

The CDR3 reads CASSPRQGYGETQYF. Here the CDR3 DNA reads TGTGCCAGCAGCCCAAGACAGGGGTATGGGGAGACCCAGTACTTC. J is TRBJ2-5 and V is TRBV5-4; 8 bases match TRBD1. V lost 4 bases and J lost 5; bases outside the gene matches: 10. The CDR3 extends over 15 amino acids. Germline V lookup: CDR1 SGHNT, CDR2 YYREEE (reference sequence).

The CDR3 DNA is TGTGCCTGGAGTGTAGTAAGATACGGGGGGACTGAAGCTTTCTTT. Protein product: CAWSVVRYGGTEAFF. The chain has TRBV30 and TRBJ1-1, with a possible D match to TRBD1 (5 bases). This CDR3 contains 15 residues. Germline assignment: CDR1 GTSNPN and CDR2 SVGIG (reference sequence). V was cut by 0 bases and J by 5 bases, with 16 bases left in between. The full variable domain, completed using reference TRBV30 and TRBJ1-1, is SQTIHQWPATLVQPVGSPLSLECTVEGTSNPNLYWYRQAAGRGLQLLFYSVGIGQISSEVPQNLSASRPQDRQFILSSKKLLLSDSGFYLCAWSVVRYGGTEAFFGQGTRLTVV.

The rearrangement links TRBV27 to TRBJ1-4; TRBD1 aligns across 8 bases. The CDR3 is 14 amino acids. CDR1 and CDR2 (germline): MNHEY, SMNVEV (reference sequence). The V segment lost 8 bases and the J segment 7 bases; nucleotides outside the gene matches: 9. As DNA, the CDR3 is TGTGCCAGCGGTGGGACAGGCAAAGGTGAAAAACTGTTTTTT. This encodes CASGGTGKGEKLFF.

V and J are TRBV30 and TRBJ2-7, with D possibly being TRBD2 (5 bases). V gave up 3 bases and J gave up 5 bases, with 8 bases separating them. The CDR3 loop spans 11 amino acids. Germline CDR1 and CDR2: GTSNPN and SVGIG (reference sequence). CDR3 in DNA: TGTGCCTGGAGGCCGGGAAACGAGCAGTACTTC. Its translation is CAWRPGNEQYF.

The J gene is TRBJ2-1, the V gene TRBV11-2, with 8 bases lining up with TRBD2. This CDR3 has 15 residues. With 5 bases clipped from V and 7 bases from J, the junction kept 10 bases outside the gene matches. The germline gives CDR1 SGHAT, CDR2 FQNNGV. CDR3 region: CASSRLGRALNEQFF. As DNA, the CDR3 is TGTGCCAGCAGCCGTCTCGGGAGGGCCCTGAATGAGCAGTTCTTC.

The chain couples TRBV5-1 to TRBJ2-7, with 7 bases aligning to TRBD2. The junction had 15 bases not matched to a gene; V was cut back by 0 bases and J by 12 bases. Germline V gives CDR1 SGHRS, CDR2 YFSETQ. The CDR3 runs to 15 residues. Here the CDR3 DNA reads TGCGCCAGCAGCTTGGGGAGCGGGGCTAATCCTCGGGGGTACTTC. Translated, it gives CASSLGSGANPRGYF.

The genes are TRBV6-5 and TRBJ2-1; a weak D match, TRBD1 (8 bases). The CDR3 covers 14 residues. V lost 4 bases to trimming and J lost 7 bases, with 14 bases between them. Germline CDR1 reads MNHEY; CDR2 reads SVGAGI. In DNA, the CDR3 is TGTGCCAGCAGTTTCAACAGGGGGGGAAATGAGCAGTTCTTC. As protein: CASSFNRGGNEQFF.

This chain uses TRBV6-1 with TRBJ2-3, with 7 nucleotides matching TRBD2. Germline CDR1 is MNHNS and CDR2 is SASEGT. V was clipped by 6 bases and J by 6 bases; unmatched bases: 6. The CDR3 spans 13 residues. CDR3 loop: CASSLRLADTQYF. The CDR3 DNA is TGTGCCAGCAGCCTCCGACTAGCCGATACGCAGTATTTT.

This chain uses TRBV19 with TRBJ2-7; 8 nucleotides agree with TRBD2. V was pared by 4 bases and J by 6 bases, with 8 bases of the junction left unmatched. CDR1 LNHDA and CDR2 SQIVND come from the germline V gene (reference sequence). The CDR3 sequence is 14 residues long. This chain's CDR3 is CASSSLAGPLEQYF. The CDR3, as DNA: TGTGCCAGTAGTAGTTTAGCGGGACCTCTCGAGCAGTACTTC.

The chain carries TRBV4-2 and TRBJ2-7, with D perhaps TRBD2 (5 bases). V was shortened by 2 bases and J by 4 bases, with 9 bases between the two germline ends. The CDR3 consists of 13 residues. Germline CDR1 reads LGHNA; CDR2 reads YNFKEQ. CDR3: CASSQYPGYEQYF. CDR3 bases: TGTGCCAGCAGCCAATATCCGGGGTACGAGCAGTACTTC.

The chain joins TRBV18 to TRBJ2-5; 8 positions agree with TRBD2. Losses at the gene ends were 5 bases for V and 4 bases for J; bases not matched to a gene: 21. The CDR3 is 19 residues long. Germline values: CDR1 KGHSH, CDR2 LQKENI. This chain's CDR3 is CASSVIRGSPAGDRETQYF. The CDR3 DNA reads as TGTGCCAGCTCAGTAATAAGAGGGTCCCCAGCGGGAGATCGAGAGACCCAGTACTTC.

Concerning this clone: This specimen includes other DNA sequences encoding the same CDR3. The chain combines TRBV11-2 with TRBJ2-3; 7 bases are shared with TRBD2. CDR1 is SGHAT and CDR2 is FQNNGV in the germline V gene. This CDR3 contains 12 residues. The trim removed 6 bases at V and 13 bases at J, leaving 10 bases unmatched. The CDR3 DNA sequence: TGTGCCAGCAGGATAGGGACGGGGAGGGAGTATTTT. Encoded protein: CASRIGTGREYF.

J is TRBJ2-2 and V is TRBV7-9, with D possibly TRBD1 on 6 matching bases. Trimming took off 1 base at V and 0 bases at J, with 9 bases between the two ends. The CDR3 spans 16 residues. CDR1 and CDR2 from the germline V gene are SEHNR and FQNEAQ (reference sequence). The CDR3 loop is CASSLGGGTNTGELFF. The CDR3 DNA follows: TGTGCCAGCAGCTTAGGAGGGGGAACGAACACCGGGGAGCTGTTTTTT.

The chain recombines TRBV2 with TRBJ1-1; D is unresolved. The CDR3 runs to 12 residues. Germline V gene sequence: CDR1 SNHLY, CDR2 FYNNEI. V was shortened by 7 bases and J by 5 bases, with 11 bases between the two germline ends. For the CDR3, the DNA is TGTGCCAGCAATATGGGCCCGACTGAAGCTTTCTTT. Amino acids: CASNMGPTEAFF.